The clone carrying this T cell receptor beta chain has a single count. Data came from immunoSEQ multiplex PCR; TCRdb stores just in-frame clones and leaves some out. The sample shows approximately 54,000 clones, 81% of them seen only once. The record originates from a study of blood T cell repertoires in COVID-19. Study-level background: The cDNA or gDNA used as material had been derived from T cells, B-cell-depleted T cells, or PBMCs.

Germline values: CDR1 SNHLY, CDR2 FYNNEI. V gave up 4 bases and J gave up 3 bases, with 7 bases separating them. The CDR3 is 14 amino acids. Sequences were obtained from peripheral blood. The chain has TRBV2 and TRBJ2-6; D not resolved. This TCR was recovered from a woman in her fifties or sixties with acute or convalescent COVID-19. The CDR3: CASSGLFGANVLTF. The CDR3 DNA sequence: TGTGCCAGCAGTGGACTCTTTGGGGCCAACGTCCTGACTTTC.